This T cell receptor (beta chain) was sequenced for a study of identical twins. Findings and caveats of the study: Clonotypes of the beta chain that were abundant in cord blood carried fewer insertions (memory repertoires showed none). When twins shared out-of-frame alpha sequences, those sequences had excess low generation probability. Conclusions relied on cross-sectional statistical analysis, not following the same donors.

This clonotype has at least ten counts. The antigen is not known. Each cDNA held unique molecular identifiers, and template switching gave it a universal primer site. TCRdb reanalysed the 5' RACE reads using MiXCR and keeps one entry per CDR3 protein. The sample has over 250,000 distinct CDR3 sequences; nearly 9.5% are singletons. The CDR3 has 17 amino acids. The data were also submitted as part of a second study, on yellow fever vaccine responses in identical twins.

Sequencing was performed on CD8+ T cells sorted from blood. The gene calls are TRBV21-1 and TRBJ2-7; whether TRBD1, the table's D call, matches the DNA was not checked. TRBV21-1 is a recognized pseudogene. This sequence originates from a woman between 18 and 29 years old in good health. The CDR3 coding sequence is TGTGCCAGCAGCAAAGAGGAAAGGGGCGCGAGCTCCTACGAGCAGTACTTC. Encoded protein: CASSKEERGASSYEQYF.